The present T cell receptor beta chain was sequenced within a study of CD8+CD57+ T cells in acquired aplastic anemia. Patients picked for sequencing had shown CD8+CD57+ cell expansion detected by flow cytometry. Blood sampling was performed on the patients, and none of them had received therapy by then. CDR3 and TCR beta VDJ profiling relied on genomic DNA as the template. TCRdb reprocessed the reads via MiXCR and lists one record per CDR3 protein. This table holds about 290,000 distinct CDR3 sequences, about 50% found once. Looked up from germline, CDR1 is SNHLY and CDR2 is FYNNEI. The length of the CDR3 is 16 residues. V lost 1 base, J lost 3 bases, and 3 bases stayed unmatched.

Sequenced material: sorted CD4+, CD8+, or CD8+CD57+ T cells (not recorded which) from PBMCs. The genes are TRBV2 and TRBJ2-6; TRBD1 matches at 7 bases. The source is a human donor with aplastic anemia. CDR3 protein: CASSEDRGVGANVLTF. The CDR3 DNA reads as TGTGCCAGCAGTGAAGACAGGGGTGTTGGGGCCAACGTCCTGACTTTC.